A single sample is the source of the 32 T cell receptor beta chains below, sequenced in a study of shared clonotypes between healthy human individuals. Sequencing used immunoSEQ multiplex PCR; TCRdb keeps in-frame clones, though not all of them. The sample has 400,000 to 600,000 clones, about 96% seen once; the top ten hold under 0.065%. What was sequenced was naive CD4+ T cells sorted from blood. Subset here: CD45RA+ positively selected. The receptors come from a young woman in good health.

The chain employs TRBV7-9 and TRBJ2-3; 8 bases line up with TRBD1. Per the germline V gene, CDR1 is SEHNR and CDR2 is FQNEAQ (reference sequence). The CDR3 has 16 amino acids. The ends lost 4 bases at V and 1 base at J; junction bases unmatched: 7. Written as DNA, the CDR3 is TGTGCCAGCAGCTATCACAGGGGGGCTGGCACAGATACGCAGTATTTT. The encoded protein is CASSYHRGAGTDTQYF.

The chain joins TRBV27 to TRBJ2-2; 9 nucleotides agree with TRBD1. Germline V gene lookup returns CDR1 MNHEY and CDR2 SMNVEV (reference sequence). V shed 7 bases and J 2 bases; nucleotides not matched to a gene: 17. The CDR3 loop spans 19 amino acids. CDR3 loop: CASKRVGAGTGKNTGELFF. The DNA of the CDR3 is TGTGCCAGCAAGCGGGTCGGAGCGGGGACAGGGAAAAACACCGGGGAGCTGTTTTTT.

J is TRBJ2-5 and V is TRBV5-4; 8 bases line up with TRBD2. Trimming removed 4 bases from V and 4 bases from J; junction bases left unmatched: 6. Germline V gene lookup returns CDR1 SGHNT and CDR2 YYREEE (reference sequence). This CDR3 has 14 residues. The CDR3 DNA sequence: TGTGCCAGCAGCCATGGGGCGGGAGGAGAGACCCAGTACTTC. It codes for CASSHGAGGETQYF.

This clone was detected only once. The V and J genes are TRBV28 and TRBJ1-5; 7 bases match TRBD1. The germline V gene encodes CDR1 MDHEN and CDR2 SYDVKM. Trimming cost V 6 bases and J 6 bases; bases outside gene matches: 8. CDR3 size: 14 residues. The CDR3 protein is CASSRGQRSQPQHF. CDR3 in DNA: TGTGCCAGCAGCAGGGGACAGCGGTCTCAGCCCCAGCATTTT.

The CDR3 DNA reads TGCGCCAGCAGTCAATCGTGTCTAGCCCGCTACGAGCAGTACTTC. Amino acids: CASSQSCLARYEQYF. This chain links TRBV23-1 with TRBJ2-7; perhaps TRBD2 as D (5 bases). TRBV23-1 is sorted into the ORF group, with uncertain function. The CDR3 sequence is 15 residues long. V shed 0 bases and J shed 3 bases, with 12 bases lying between them.

This chain uses TRBV5-1 with TRBJ2-1, with 8 bases lining up with TRBD2. V lost 0 bases and J lost 5; bases outside the gene matches: 4. Looked up from germline, CDR1 is SGHRS and CDR2 is YFSETQ. CDR3 size: 15 residues. CDR3 region: CASSLVAGPNNEQFF. The CDR3, as DNA: TGCGCCAGCAGCTTGGTAGCGGGACCCAACAATGAGCAGTTCTTC.

J is TRBJ2-7 and V is TRBV28, with D perhaps given as TRBD1 or TRBD2 (5 bases each). Trimming removed 4 bases at V and 5 bases at J, with 18 bases between. The CDR3 covers 15 residues. Germline CDR1 MDHEN, CDR2 SYDVKM. The CDR3: CASSSEGSRRNEQYF. CDR3 nucleotide sequence: TGTGCCAGCAGTTCAGAGGGGTCTCGAAGGAACGAGCAGTACTTC. Filled out from reference TRBV28 and TRBJ2-7, the complete variable domain reads DVKVTQSSRYLVKRTGEKVFLECVQDMDHENMFWYRQDPGLGLRLIYFSYDVKMKEKGDIPEGYSVSREKKERFSLILESASTNQTSMYLCASSSEGSRRNEQYFGPGTRLTVT.

J is TRBJ1-5 and V is TRBV28; maybe TRBD1 (6 bases). V shed 10 bases and J shed 9 bases, with 22 bases lying between them. CDR3 length: 14 amino acids. Germline V lookup: CDR1 MDHEN, CDR2 SYDVKM. The CDR3 loop reads CATSTAQGHGPQHF. In nucleotides, the CDR3 is TGTGCCACGTCGACAGCACAGGGCCACGGGCCCCAGCATTTT.

The gene calls are TRBV19 and TRBJ2-1; 8 bases are shared with TRBD2. The CDR3 is 16 residues long. Trimming at V came to 2 bases and at J to 5 bases, leaving 8 bases not matched to a gene. Germline values: CDR1 LNHDA, CDR2 SQIVND (reference sequence). This CDR3 is CASSILGLVGDNEQFF. DNA for the CDR3: TGTGCCAGTAGTATACTGGGACTAGTAGGAGACAATGAGCAGTTCTTC.

This chain connects TRBV27 to TRBJ2-6, with no clear D. The CDR3 totals 16 residues. Germline V CDR1 and CDR2: MNHEY, SMNVEV (reference sequence). Trimming left V 4 bases short and J 0 bases short, with 10 bases between. CDR3: CASSSHSGSGANVLTF. The CDR3, as DNA: TGTGCCAGCAGTTCTCACTCGGGCTCTGGGGCCAACGTCCTGACTTTC. The full variable domain, its missing parts supplied by reference TRBV27 and TRBJ2-6, is EAQVTQNPRYLITVTGKKLTVTCSQNMNHEYMSWYRQDPGLGLRQIYYSMNVEVTDKGDVPEGYKVSRKEKRNFPLILESPSPNQTSLYFCASSSHSGSGANVLTFGAGSRLTVL.

The CDR3 reads CASSHNGLAGPERGELFF. The DNA for the CDR3 is TGTGCCAGCAGTCACAACGGACTAGCGGGACCCGAACGCGGGGAGCTGTTTTTT. The chain recombines TRBV27 with TRBJ2-2, with TRBD2 identical over 12 bases. There are 18 residues in the CDR3. Looked up from germline, CDR1 is MNHEY and CDR2 is SMNVEV (reference sequence). V gave up 5 bases and J gave up 7 bases; unmatched junction bases: 14.

The chain uses TRBV6-7 and TRBJ2-4; either TRBD1 or TRBD2 may supply D (6 bases each). TRBV6-7 is an ORF, and what it does is uncertain. V was pared by 5 bases and J by 3 bases, with 11 bases between. This CDR3 is 14 amino acids long. CDR3 sequence: CASSKGGSKNIQYF. The CDR3 DNA sequence: TGTGCCAGCAGTAAGGGGGGTAGCAAAAACATTCAGTACTTC.

The V and J genes are TRBV30 and TRBJ2-1; D gene ambiguous. This CDR3 has 14 amino acids. Germline-derived CDR1 and CDR2 are GTSNPN and SVGIG (reference sequence). V was pared by 1 base and J by 6 bases, with 13 bases between. CDR3 in amino acids: CAWSGPSQFNEQFF. CDR3 sequence (DNA): TGTGCCTGGAGTGGACCCTCCCAGTTCAATGAGCAGTTCTTC. Full variable domain (rest looked up from reference TRBV30 and TRBJ2-1): SQTIHQWPATLVQPVGSPLSLECTVEGTSNPNLYWYRQAAGRGLQLLFYSVGIGQISSEVPQNLSASRPQDRQFILSSKKLLLSDSGFYLCAWSGPSQFNEQFFGPGTRLTVL.

This chain uses TRBV18 with TRBJ2-7; D is possibly TRBD2 (6 bases). V lost 2 bases and J 6 bases, leaving 8 bases between the germline ends. From germline, CDR1 is KGHSH and CDR2 LQKENI. This CDR3 spans 12 amino acids. CDR3 protein: CASSPAGSEQYF. The CDR3 DNA reads TGTGCCAGCTCACCAGCGGGGAGCGAGCAGTACTTC.

The V and J genes are TRBV7-8 and TRBJ2-2, with D possibly being TRBD1 (6 bases). The germline V and J ends were trimmed by 5 bases and 5 bases, with 12 bases remaining between them. In germline, CDR1 is SGHVS, CDR2 FQNEAQ. CDR3 size: 14 residues. This CDR3 is CASSKGQETGELFF. DNA for the CDR3: TGTGCCAGCAGCAAGGGACAAGAGACCGGGGAGCTGTTTTTT.

CDR3 in DNA: TGTGCCAGCAGCGTCCTCGGCCACGAGCAGTACTTC. Translation gives CASSVLGHEQYF. V is TRBV5-8 and J is TRBJ2-5; D is uncertain. The DNA end is a closer match to TRBJ2-7, so the J assignment may be wrong. Germline V gene lookup returns CDR1 SGHTS and CDR2 YDEGEE. CDR3 length: 12 amino acids.

This clone was recorded once. This chain connects TRBV7-8 to TRBJ2-5, with no clear D. CDR1 is SGHVS and CDR2 is FQNEAQ in the germline V gene. V lost 3 bases, J lost 3 bases, and 8 bases lay in between. This CDR3 has 13 residues. Written as DNA, the CDR3 is TGTGCCAGCAGCTTTGAGGCAAAAGAGACCCAGTACTTC. As protein: CASSFEAKETQYF.

CDR3 region: CASKSSSNTGELFF. For the CDR3, the DNA is TGTGCCAGTAAGTCTTCCTCGAACACCGGGGAGCTGTTTTTT. The J gene is TRBJ2-2, the V gene TRBV19; D gene uncertain. The germline V gene encodes CDR1 LNHDA and CDR2 SQIVND (reference sequence). Trimming cost V 7 bases and J 0 bases, with 9 bases left between them. The CDR3 covers 14 residues.

The chain is built from TRBV28 and TRBJ2-7; the match to TRBD2 covers 11 bases. Germline V gene data show CDR1 as MDHEN and CDR2 as SYDVKM. The V segment lost 2 bases and the J segment 6 bases; nucleotides outside the gene matches: 6. The CDR3 contains 15 residues. The CDR3 region is CASSLTTSGSPEQYF. The DNA of the CDR3 is TGTGCCAGCAGTTTAACCACTAGCGGGAGCCCCGAGCAGTACTTC.

The gene calls are TRBV27 and TRBJ2-7; the match to TRBD2 covers 9 bases. Trimming took 6 bases from V and 0 from J; bases not matched to a gene: 3. This CDR3 is 14 amino acids long. From germline, CDR1 is MNHEY and CDR2 SMNVEV (reference sequence). CDR3: CASRRLAASYEQYF. The DNA for the CDR3 is TGTGCCAGCAGAAGACTAGCGGCCTCCTACGAGCAGTACTTC.

The chain has TRBV11-2 and TRBJ2-7; D is unresolved. Germline V gene lookup returns CDR1 SGHAT and CDR2 FQNNGV. This CDR3 is 15 amino acids long. V dropped 5 bases and J dropped 3 bases, with 17 bases sitting between them. CDR3 nucleotide sequence: TGTGCCAGCAGCATGTGGGTCAGCTTGAACTACGAGCAGTACTTC. Residues: CASSMWVSLNYEQYF.

Points on this clone: This CDR3 is also generated by other DNA sequences in the sample. The chain joins TRBV5-4 to TRBJ2-1; 8 nucleotides match TRBD1. Germline V CDR1 and CDR2: SGHNT, YYREEE (reference sequence). This CDR3 spans 13 amino acids. The V gene end was trimmed by 1 base and the J gene end by 8 bases; junction bases not matched to a gene: 2. As DNA, the CDR3 is TGTGCCAGCAGCTTGCAGGGGGCTGATGAGCAGTTCTTC. Protein product: CASSLQGADEQFF.

This rearrangement joins TRBV6-4 to TRBJ2-2; D ambiguous. The CDR3 contains 13 residues. Germline V gene data show CDR1 as MRHNA and CDR2 as SNTAGT. V was clipped by 3 bases and J by 7 bases, with 9 bases between them. Here the CDR3 reads CASSETRGGELFF. The CDR3, as DNA: TGTGCCAGCAGTGAAACACGCGGCGGGGAGCTGTTTTTT.

The chain has TRBV27 and TRBJ1-1; 9 nucleotides agree with TRBD1. Trimming removed 5 bases from V and 3 bases from J; junction bases left unmatched: 4. This CDR3 has 14 amino acids. The germline V gene has CDR1 MNHEY and CDR2 SMNVEV (reference sequence). The CDR3 coding sequence is TGTGCCAGCAGTACAGACAGGGGGTACACTGAAGCTTTCTTT. Residues: CASSTDRGYTEAFF.

This sequence joins TRBV7-9 and TRBJ2-1; D gene unclear. V lost 5 bases to trimming and J lost 1 base, with 6 bases between them. From germline, CDR1 is SEHNR and CDR2 FQNEAQ (reference sequence). CDR3 length equals 13 residues. CDR3 sequence (DNA): TGTGCCAGCAGCCCGGGTTCCTACAATGAGCAGTTCTTC. Protein: CASSPGSYNEQFF. Together with reference TRBV7-9 and TRBJ2-1, the CDR3 gives the full variable domain: DTGVSQNPRHKITKRGQNVTFRCDPISEHNRLYWYRQTLGQGPEFLTYFQNEAQLEKSRLLSDRFSAERPKGSFSTLEIQRTEQGDSAMYLCASSPGSYNEQFFGPGTRLTVL.

The chain has TRBV27 and TRBJ2-1; 8 nucleotides line up with TRBD2. After removal of 10 bases from V and 7 bases from J, the junction contained 21 bases not matched to a gene. Germline V gives CDR1 MNHEY, CDR2 SMNVEV (reference sequence). This CDR3 contains 17 residues. The CDR3 sequence is CATGGAGKDLRANEQFF. The CDR3 nucleotides read TGTGCCACCGGGGGGGCAGGGAAAGACCTGAGGGCAAATGAGCAGTTCTTC.

The V and J genes are TRBV28 and TRBJ1-1; 8 bases are a match to TRBD1. Trimming at V came to 2 bases and at J to 7 bases, leaving 12 bases not matched to a gene. This CDR3 comprises 16 residues. Germline V gene data show CDR1 as MDHEN and CDR2 as SYDVKM. The CDR3 sequence is CASSLGGQGGVGEAFF. CDR3 nucleotides: TGTGCCAGCAGTTTAGGAGGACAGGGTGGGGTGGGTGAAGCTTTCTTT.

This rearrangement joins TRBV5-1 to TRBJ2-6, with 9 bases fitting TRBD1. The length of the CDR3 is 16 residues. Losses at the gene ends were 3 bases for V and 4 bases for J; bases not matched to a gene: 5. Germline V gene data show CDR1 as SGHRS and CDR2 as YFSETQ. In DNA, the CDR3 is TGCGCCAGCAGCTCCGGGACAGGGTCCGGGGCCAACGTCCTGACTTTC. It specifies CASSSGTGSGANVLTF.

V gene TRBV2 combines with J gene TRBJ2-3; weak D call: TRBD2 (6 bases). The CDR3 has 14 residues. The V end lost 8 bases, the J end lost 0 bases, and 12 bases lay between the germline ends. Germline values: CDR1 SNHLY, CDR2 FYNNEI. The CDR3: CASAVRDSTDTQYF. The CDR3 DNA sequence: TGTGCCAGCGCGGTGCGGGATAGCACAGATACGCAGTATTTT. Complete variable domain (other parts from reference TRBV2 and TRBJ2-3): EPEVTQTPSHQVTQMGQEVILRCVPISNHLYFYWYRQILGQKVEFLVSFYNNEISEKSEIFDDQFSVERPDGSNFTLKIRSTKLEDSAMYFCASAVRDSTDTQYFGPGTRLTVL.

V and J are TRBV25-1 and TRBJ2-5; perhaps D is TRBD1 or TRBD2 (5 bases each). The J call may be faulty, since TRBJ2-7 better matches the DNA end. The CDR3 runs 14 residues. The germline gives CDR1 MGHDK, CDR2 SYGVNS. CDR3 DNA: TGTGCCACAGAGGGGCCTCATATCTCCTACGAGCAGTACTTC. It yields the protein CATEGPHISYEQYF.

This clone appeared a single time. The rearrangement links TRBV6-6 to TRBJ1-2; D remains unclear. Per the germline V gene, CDR1 is MNHNY and CDR2 is SVGAGI (reference sequence). V lost 0 bases to trimming and J lost 0 bases, with 5 bases between them. The CDR3 length is 14 residues. CDR3 sequence (DNA): TGTGCCAGCAGTTACTCCAGCTCTAACTATGGCTACACCTTC. Its translation is CASSYSSSNYGYTF.

The chain joins TRBV5-1 to TRBJ2-5, with D tentatively TRBD1 or TRBD2 (5 bases each). The V end lost 0 bases, the J end lost 6 bases, and 12 bases lay between the germline ends. The germline gives CDR1 SGHRS, CDR2 YFSETQ. This CDR3 spans 14 amino acids. CDR3 residues: CASSLGGTEKTQYF. Here the CDR3 DNA reads TGCGCCAGCAGCTTGGGAGGGACCGAAAAGACCCAGTACTTC.